This TCR beta chain was captured by sequencing in a study of shared clonotypes between healthy human individuals. Deep level was the assay's run setting. Sequencing on ten immunoSEQ deep assay plates was performed for unsorted PBMC DNA. Source study methods: Junction-only immunoSEQ sequences carried no quality scores, so filtering differed. The data were produced by immunoSEQ multiplex PCR, yet TCRdb's version contains in-frame clones alone and is incomplete. From that table come the V and J calls and clone size; the DNA was used to work out D and trimming. The sample yields about 480,000 clones, 60% to 80% seen once. For unsorted samples, genomic DNA was extracted from around 95 million PBMCs. Germline lookup yields CDR1 SGHTA and CDR2 FQGNSA. The ends lost 5 bases at V and 0 bases at J; junction bases unmatched: 7. This CDR3 is built from 16 residues.

The V call is TRBV7-2, the J call TRBJ2-3; 8 bases align to TRBD2. The sample consisted of PBMCs. The clonotype originates from a woman between 35 and 50 years old in good health. Some clones in this sample may be carry-over from other donors' samples. CDR3 in DNA: TGTGCCAGCAGCATCCAGGTAGCGGGGAGCACAGATACGCAGTATTTT. This encodes CASSIQVAGSTDTQYF.